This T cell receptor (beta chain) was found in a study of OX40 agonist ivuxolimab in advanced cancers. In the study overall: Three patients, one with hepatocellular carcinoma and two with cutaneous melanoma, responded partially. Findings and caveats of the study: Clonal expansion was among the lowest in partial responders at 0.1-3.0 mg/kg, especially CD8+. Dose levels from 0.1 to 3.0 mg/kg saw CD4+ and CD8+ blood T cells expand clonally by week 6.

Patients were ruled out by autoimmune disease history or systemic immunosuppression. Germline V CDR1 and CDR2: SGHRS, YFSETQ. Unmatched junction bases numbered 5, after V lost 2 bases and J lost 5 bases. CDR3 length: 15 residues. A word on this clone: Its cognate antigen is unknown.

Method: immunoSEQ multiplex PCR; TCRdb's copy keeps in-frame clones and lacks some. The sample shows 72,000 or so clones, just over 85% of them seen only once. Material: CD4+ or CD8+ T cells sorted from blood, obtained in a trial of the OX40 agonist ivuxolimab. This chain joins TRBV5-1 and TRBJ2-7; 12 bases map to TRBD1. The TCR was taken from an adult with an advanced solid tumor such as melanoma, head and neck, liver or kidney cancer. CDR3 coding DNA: TGCGCCAGCAGCTTCGGGGGACAGGGGGCCCACGAGCAGTACTTC. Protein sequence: CASSFGGQGAHEQYF.